This T cell receptor beta chain comes out of a study of T cells in Graves' hyperthyroidism and ophthalmopathy. The study, taken as a whole, reports: The model predicted ophthalmopathy a median roughly 6.3 months before onset.

RNA transcripts provided the source from which TCR beta CDR3 regions were amplified. HTBI primers were employed in a first-round RT-PCR of the TCR CDR3. TCRdb fed the multiplex PCR reads into MiXCR, producing one record per CDR3 protein. The repertoire has 300,000 to 400,000 distinct CDR3 sequences, roughly 15% of them found once; the top ten carry roughly a fifth. This clonotype was found many times. Its specificity is unknown. V lost 6 bases and J 3 bases, leaving 15 bases between the germline ends. This CDR3 is 15 amino acids long. Ophthalmopathy cases met thresholds of Clinical Activity Score at least 3, NOSPECS grade at least 4 and duration under 3 months. Diagnoses were made from clinical symptoms, serum measures (thyroxine and TRAb), thyroid ultrasound and orbital computed tomography. PBMCs came from less than 11 ml fresh peripheral blood.

The clonotype comes from a woman aged 30 to 39 with Graves' ophthalmopathy. The gene calls are TRBV12-3 or TRBV12-4 and TRBJ1-3, with a weak D call TRBD1 (5 bases). The source material was blood. The CDR3 region is CASSSAGGSGNTIYF. For the CDR3, the DNA is TGTGCCAGCAGCTCAGCCGGGGGTAGTGGAAACACCATATATTTT.